Below, one T cell receptor beta chain is given with its context. Its matching antigen is unknown. These data come from a study of radiotherapy plus CTLA-4 blockade in lung cancer. Study-level results: Best predicting response, reportedly, were early blood T cell clone dynamics, with interferon-beta. After radiotherapy and ipilimumab, tumor-derived clones expanded in peripheral blood.

The method was immunoSEQ multiplex PCR; TCRdb's version includes in-frame clones alone and lacks a portion of them. Here the sample spans more than 60,000 clones, approximately 79% being singletons. The sequencing here drew on peripheral blood, taken from a patient treated with radiotherapy plus ipilimumab. The clonotype was recovered from a human donor with non-small cell lung cancer who had a complete response to radiotherapy plus ipilimumab.

The CDR3 DNA follows: TGTGCCAGCAGCCCCGTCGGGTATGGCTACACCTTC. Protein product: CASSPVGYGYTF. This chain connects TRBV7-8 to TRBJ1-2; D is uncertain. V lost 5 bases, J lost 5 bases, and 9 bases lay in between. Germline CDR1 is SGHVS and CDR2 is FQNEAQ. The CDR3 extends over 12 amino acids.